This TCR beta chain came from a study of early T cells in non-severe SARS-CoV-2 infection. Study-level findings and limits: VDJdb matching favored anti-spike CD8 responses, missing private and CD4 specificities.

The V end was cut by 2 bases, the J end by 4 bases, with 15 bases between. CDR3 size: 15 residues. Per the germline V gene, CDR1 is SGDLS and CDR2 is YYNGEE. By share, this clonotype counts as medium-sized. As yet, its antigen is unknown. Unique molecular identifiers were attached to individual cDNA molecules. Each CDR3 protein is one row after TCRdb ran MiXCR on the 5' RACE reads. The repertoire holds roughly 8,500 distinct CDR3 sequences, with under 5.5% as singletons. Sequencing input: whole blood. This clonotype was sampled from an adult who was a healthcare worker with PCR-confirmed SARS-CoV-2 infection or an uninfected control (not recorded which). The J gene is TRBJ1-2, the V gene TRBV9; D is ambiguous. CDR3 in amino acids: CASSVDGRARYGYTF. The DNA for the CDR3 is TGTGCCAGCAGCGTCGATGGAAGGGCCCGCTATGGCTACACCTTC.